This T cell receptor beta chain was sequenced for a study of blood T cell repertoires in COVID-19. At the level of the study: Some COVID-19 samples were acute and others convalescent; all came from the United States, Italy and Spain.

Clinical history reported by participants formed the basis on which cohorts were assigned. Individuals in the exposed group had encountered a COVID-19 case within 2 weeks preceding study entry. Germline lookup yields CDR1 SGHNT and CDR2 YYREEE (reference sequence). V was pared by 2 bases and J by 5 bases, with 7 bases between. This CDR3 is 12 amino acids long. Original handling: Amplification with reference gene primers provided the estimates of nucleated cell counts. Clones were sequenced by immunoSEQ multiplex PCR, and TCRdb holds only the in-frame ones, with some missing. V and J calls and clone size come straight from that table; D and trimming were deduced from the DNA. The top ten hold about 6.9% of the sample, which has roughly 230,000 clones, roughly 81% seen once.

The chain has TRBV5-4 and TRBJ1-1; unclear D gene. Source material: PBMCs or T cells enriched from blood (not recorded which). The TCR originated in a woman aged 45-65 years who had been exposed to COVID-19. CDR3 sequence reads: CASSLSETEAFF. The CDR3 region has the DNA TGTGCCAGCAGCTTAAGCGAGACTGAAGCTTTCTTT. The whole variable domain, filled in from reference TRBV5-4 and TRBJ1-1, reads ETGVTQSPTHLIKTRGQQVTLRCSSQSGHNTVSWYQQALGQGPQFIFQYYREEENGRGNFPPRFSGLQFPNYSSELNVNALELDDSALYLCASSLSETEAFFGQGTRLTVV.